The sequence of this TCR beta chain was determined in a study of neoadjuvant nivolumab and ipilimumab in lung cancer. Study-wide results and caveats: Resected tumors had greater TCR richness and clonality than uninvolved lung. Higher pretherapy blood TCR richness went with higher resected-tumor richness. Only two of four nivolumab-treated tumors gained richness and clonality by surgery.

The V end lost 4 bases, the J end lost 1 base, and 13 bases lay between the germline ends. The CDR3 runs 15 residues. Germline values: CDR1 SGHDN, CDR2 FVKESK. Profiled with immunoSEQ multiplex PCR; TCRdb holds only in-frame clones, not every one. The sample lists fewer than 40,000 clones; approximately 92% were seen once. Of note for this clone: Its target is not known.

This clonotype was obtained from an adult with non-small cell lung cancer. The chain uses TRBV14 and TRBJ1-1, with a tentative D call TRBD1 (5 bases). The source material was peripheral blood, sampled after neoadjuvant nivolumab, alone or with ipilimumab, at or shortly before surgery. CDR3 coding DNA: TGTGCCAGCAGCCCAGCAAGGGGAGAGAACACTGAAGCTTTCTTT. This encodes CASSPARGENTEAFF. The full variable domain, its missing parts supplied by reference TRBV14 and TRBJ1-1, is EAGVTQFPSHSVIEKGQTVTLRCDPISGHDNLYWYRRVMGKEIKFLLHFVKESKQDESGMPNNRFLAERTGGTYSTLKVQPAELEDSGVYFCASSPARGENTEAFFGQGTRLTVV.